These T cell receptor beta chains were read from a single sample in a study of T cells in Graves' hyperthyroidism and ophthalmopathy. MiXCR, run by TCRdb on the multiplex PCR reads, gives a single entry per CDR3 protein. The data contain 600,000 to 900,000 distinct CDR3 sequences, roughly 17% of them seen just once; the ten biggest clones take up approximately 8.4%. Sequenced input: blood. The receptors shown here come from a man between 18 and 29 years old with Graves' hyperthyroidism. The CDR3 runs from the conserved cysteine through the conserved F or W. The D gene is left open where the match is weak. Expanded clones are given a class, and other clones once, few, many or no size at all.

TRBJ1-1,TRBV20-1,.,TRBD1,TGCAGTGCTAGTCTACAGGGGCGGGTTGGGGCTGAAGCTTTCTTT,CSASLQGRVGAEAFF
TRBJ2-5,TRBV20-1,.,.,TGCAGTACCCACCTCGTAAATCAAGAGACCCAGTACTTC,CSTHLVNQETQYF
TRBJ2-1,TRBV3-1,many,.,TGTGCCAGCAGCCAAAGGGGGAGATGGAATGAGCAGTTCTTC,CASSQRGRWNEQFF
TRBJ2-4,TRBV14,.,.,TGTGCCAGCAGCCCAAAGGGGCAGCCAGGGCTCACCAAAAACATTCAGTACTTC,CASSPKGQPGLTKNIQYF
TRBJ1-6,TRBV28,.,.,TGTGCCAGCAGACAAATGAATAATTCACCCCTCCACTTT,CASRQMNNSPLHF
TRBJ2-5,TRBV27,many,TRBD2,TGTGCCAGCAGTTTAGGGACTAGCGGCCCCGGGGGGGAGACCCAGTACTTC,CASSLGTSGPGGETQYF
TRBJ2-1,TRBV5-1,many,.,TGCGCCAGCACCACCCGAAGGCGTGACCGGCAGTTCTTC,CASTTRRRDRQFF
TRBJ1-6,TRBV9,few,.,TGTGCCAGCAGCGTAGAGTCCGGTTCACCCCTCCACTTT,CASSVESGSPLHF
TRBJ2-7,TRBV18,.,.,TGTGCCAGCTCAACGACGAGGGACGTTCGGGAGCAGTACTTC,CASSTTRDVREQYF
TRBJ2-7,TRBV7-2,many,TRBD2,TGTGCCAGCAGCTTAGTAGCTAGCGGGAGTTACGAGCAGTACTTC,CASSLVASGSYEQYF
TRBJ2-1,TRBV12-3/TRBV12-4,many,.,TGTGCCAGCAGTTTGGCGCGACGAATAAATGAGCAGTTCTTC,CASSLARRINEQFF
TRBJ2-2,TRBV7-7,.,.,TGTGCTAGCAGCTTAGGGCAGACCACCGGGGAGCTGTTTTTT,CASSLGQTTGELFF
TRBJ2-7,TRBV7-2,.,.,TGTGCCAGCAGCTCGCCAGGGTACCCCGGCGAGCAGTACTTC,CASSSPGYPGEQYF
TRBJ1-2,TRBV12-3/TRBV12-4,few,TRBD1,TGTGCCAGCAGTTCAGCGGGGACAGGGGGCACGAACTATGGCTACACCTTC,CASSSAGTGGTNYGYTF
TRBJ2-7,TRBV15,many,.,TGTGCCACCAGCAGAGGTGGGGCCTCCTACGAGCAGTACTTC,CATSRGGASYEQYF
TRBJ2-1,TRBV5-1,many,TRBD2,TGCGCCAGCAGCTTGGAGCGGGGGCATGAGCAGTTCTTC,CASSLERGHEQFF
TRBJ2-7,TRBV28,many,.,TGTGCCAGCAGTACCCGGGGCTCTTACTACGAGCAGTACTTC,CASSTRGSYYEQYF
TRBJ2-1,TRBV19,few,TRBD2,TGTGCCAGTAGTATAGAAGCCGGGAGGGCCGTGGATGAGCAGTTCTTC,CASSIEAGRAVDEQFF
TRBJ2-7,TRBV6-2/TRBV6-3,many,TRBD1,TGTGCCAGCAGTTCCTTGGGACAGACAACCTACGAGCAGTACTTC,CASSSLGQTTYEQYF
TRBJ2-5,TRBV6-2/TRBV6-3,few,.,TGTGCCAGCAGGCGGGTCGCCCAAGAGACCCAGTACTTC,CASRRVAQETQYF
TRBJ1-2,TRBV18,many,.,TGTGCCAGCTCACCTAGGGCTGTAGGCTACACCTTC,CASSPRAVGYTF
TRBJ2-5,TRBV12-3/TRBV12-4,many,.,TGTGCCAGCAGCCGACTTGGGGTTCTGGCAGGACCACAAGAGACCCAGTACTTC,CASSRLGVLAGPQETQYF
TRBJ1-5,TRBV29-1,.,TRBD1,TGCAGCGTTGGCATGACAGGGGATAGCAATCAGCCCCAGCATTTT,CSVGMTGDSNQPQHF
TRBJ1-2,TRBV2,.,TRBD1,TGTGCCAGCAAAGGACAGGTCGGAATCTATGGCTACACCTTC,CASKGQVGIYGYTF
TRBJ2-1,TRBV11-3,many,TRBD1,TGTGCCAGCAGCTCGGGACAGGGGGCTTACAATGAGCAGTTCTTC,CASSSGQGAYNEQFF
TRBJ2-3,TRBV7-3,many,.,TGTGCCAGCAGCCCCAGCCCCGGACAGAGCACAGATACGCAGTATTTT,CASSPSPGQSTDTQYF
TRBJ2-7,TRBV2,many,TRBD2,TGTGCCAGCAGTGAAGCGGGACTAGCGGGAGAGGTTTTTGACGAGCAGTACTTC,CASSEAGLAGEVFDEQYF
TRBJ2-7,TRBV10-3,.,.,TGTGCCATCAGTGAGTCGGGGACCCCACGCTACGAGCAGTACTTC,CAISESGTPRYEQYF
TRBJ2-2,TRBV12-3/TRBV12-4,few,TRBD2,TGTGCCAGCAGTTTAAGGCTAGCGGGGCTCACCGGGGAGCTGTTTTTT,CASSLRLAGLTGELFF
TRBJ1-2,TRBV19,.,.,TGTGCCAGTAGTATCCTTTTCGTTCTCGGAGGAAACTATGGCTACACCTTC,CASSILFVLGGNYGYTF
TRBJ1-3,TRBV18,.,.,TGTGCCAGCTCACCACCTAGCGGACGTGGAAACACCATATATTTT,CASSPPSGRGNTIYF